This T cell receptor beta chain was documented in a study of long-term antiretroviral therapy in people with HIV (dated by TCRdb to the early 2020s). About the full investigation: The earliest samples were collected about a decade before the 2015 WHO recommendation for immediate ART, when ART was typically delayed until CD4 counts fell. Whether ART initiation and durable HIV suppression were associated with changes in peripheral blood TRB repertoire composition and diversity was tested in a retrospective serial study. A total of some 200 cryopreserved PBMC samples came from a few dozen adults with confirmed HIV infection and were collected serially over a mean of about six years (range 1-12). Of the approximately 28 participants with HIV, approximately twelve were female. No cross-contamination during QIAcube processing turned up in test extractions that ran a monoclonal T-cell line alongside approximately 35 polyclonal samples. The research as a whole found: Starting ART was linked to a significant rise in TRB diversity, yet even with long-term ART the diversity remained significantly lower than in transplant donor controls. The repertoire was dominated across all time points by expanded TRB clones identified before ART initiation, although this dominance was seen to fluctuate and to decrease in many PLHIV after ART. Inferences about post-ART repertoire changes were limited because no data were available on ART adherence, viral resistance or therapy changes. Limited PBMC availability meant only the TCR beta chain was sequenced, without alpha chain pairing. The samples span the years 2004 to 2017, and the ART regimens used at that time may not be as effective as current regimens. Because pre-ART samples had limited cell numbers, profiling was done on unsorted PBMC rather than on sorted CD4+ and CD8+ T cells. Compared with controls, HIV repertoires had narrower CDR3 length ranges, and the network structure pointed to an antigen-experienced repertoire that shifted only slightly toward naive after ART.

The immunoSEQ hsTCRB v3.0 assay was used at survey level resolution for TRB variable region sequencing. The target sequencing depth for TRB was about 40,000-50,000 T-cell genomes per sample. TRB libraries were pooled and sequenced on an Illumina MiSeq using a v3 150-cycle kit. From the authors' description of their analysis: Repertoire analysis ran in R within a reproducible Nextflow workflow covering QC, data transformation and analysis. LymphoSeq2, an R package for exploring AIRR-Seq data, was used to implement the custom analyses. After excluding a handful of samples that yielded fewer than 5000 total TRB sequences, roughly 190 HIV repertoires remained for analysis. Among the approximately 190 retained HIV repertoires, 59 were collected before ART initiation and 120 to 140 were collected after ART initiation. Repertoires were downsampled to 5000 TRB nucleotide sequences, and summary statistics were averaged over 100 downsampling iterations. TRB sequences were retained for analysis only if CDR3 regions of at least seven amino acids were present. Two measures captured diversity: a Shannon entropy-derived clonality score and the Gini coefficient. In the repertoire networks, any two of the top 5000 CDR3 amino acid sequences were connected whenever the two sequences differed by an edit distance of one. GLIPH2 predicted antigen specificity groups and MHC restriction for TRB CDR3 amino acid sequences. To flag known CMV, EBV, HIV or tissue antigen associations, CDR3 amino acid sequences were matched against VDJdb and McPAS-TCR. Pre-ART, post-ART and control groups were compared with Wilcoxon signed-rank tests and Holm-Bonferroni correction. Sourced from immuneACCESS, this table was stored by TCRdb with only in-frame sequences that have V and J called. A share of the clones is absent; for the studies checked, an unresolved V gene accounts for under half, and the remainder has no known explanation. That table supplies the V and J calls and clone size; D and trimming were determined from the DNA. The sample table lists around 18,000 clones, around 91% of them with a count of one. In total, the top ten clones hold approximately 9.5% of the sample.

Participants were included only if at least one PBMC sample before ART initiation and at least two post-ART samples were available. Every participant with HIV received treatment in the United States of America. Before DNA extraction, cryopreserved samples containing roughly 0.9-10 million PBMC were thawed and washed. At the time of the earliest PBMC sample, participants with HIV were aged between about 20 and 54 years. Each participant contributed PBMC samples from 1-4 timepoints before ART initiation and 2-8 timepoints after ART initiation, with a median of 7 samples. Serial HIV viral load, CD4+ T-cell count, ART history and demographic data were obtained for every participant. Using a Qiagen kit on a QIAcube, genomic DNA was extracted from unsorted PBMC, with samples processed in batches of 12. In the germline V gene (reference sequence), CDR1 corresponds to MNHEY and CDR2 to SMNVEV. V trim: 1 base; J trim: 2 bases; unmatched bases: 4. The CDR3 measures 15 amino acids from cysteine to phenylalanine. Solely the CDR3 DNA is kept, with 45 bases framed from the first base.

This clone came up a few times. Its antigen is not yet known. Base qualities were left out, and no much larger clone turns up one base away. The clonotype was recovered from a man aged 50 to 59 with HIV. The V and J segments used are TRBV27 and TRBJ1-1; 7 central nucleotides agree with TRBD1. The sample in question was unsorted PBMCs, obtained 3 years after starting antiretroviral therapy. The CDR3 loop reads CASSLLPGGNTEAFF. The sequenced DNA: TGTGCCAGCAGTTTATTGCCAGGGGGAAACACTGAAGCTTTCTTT.